These 8 T cell receptor beta chains came from one sample sequenced in a study of identical twins. One entry per CDR3 protein, called by TCRdb with MiXCR from the 5' RACE reads. The sample yields around 290,000 distinct CDR3 sequences, over 8.5% seen once. The same sample was also used in a study of yellow fever vaccine responses in identical twins.

Specimen: CD8+ T cells sorted from blood. These receptors originate from a woman aged 18-29 years in good health.

The chain recombines TRBV5-5 with TRBJ2-3; D might be TRBD2 (6 bases). This CDR3 region has 14 residues. V was shortened by 4 bases and J by 2 bases, with 11 bases between the two germline ends. Germline V gene sequence: CDR1 SGHKS, CDR2 YYEKEE (reference sequence). CDR3 coding DNA: TGTGCCAGCAGCCCGCGGGACCTCACAGATACGCAGTATTTT. Residues: CASSPRDLTDTQYF.

The chain couples TRBV30 to TRBJ1-1; D ambiguous. CDR3 length: 12 amino acids. The germline gives CDR1 GTSNPN, CDR2 SVGIG (reference sequence). The V end lost 4 bases, the J end lost 0 bases, and 6 bases lay between the germline ends. For the CDR3, the DNA is TGTGCCTGGAATCCCTTGAACACTGAAGCTTTCTTT. It yields the protein CAWNPLNTEAFF.

This clonotype has a handful of counts. This chain connects TRBV27 to TRBJ2-1, with 9 nucleotides matching TRBD1. The V gene end was trimmed by 2 bases and the J gene end by 7 bases; junction bases not matched to a gene: 3. CDR1 and CDR2 from the germline V gene are MNHEY and SMNVEV (reference sequence). The CDR3 contains 14 residues. The CDR3 region has the DNA TGTGCCAGCAGTTTAGGGACAGGGCGTAATGAGCAGTTCTTC. This sequence encodes CASSLGTGRNEQFF.

This clonotype was counted many times. The chain employs TRBV7-9 and TRBJ1-1, with a tentative D call TRBD1 (5 bases). This CDR3 spans 16 amino acids. Between the trimmed V and J ends, which lost 7 bases and 1 base, there was a span of 19 bases. Germline V gene sequence: CDR1 SEHNR, CDR2 FQNEAQ (reference sequence). The CDR3 nucleotides are TGTGCCAGCATCCCGGCGGGGGAAATGGGGAACACTGAAGCTTTCTTT. Residues: CASIPAGEMGNTEAFF.

This clonotype was recorded many times. The chain links TRBV4-3 to TRBJ2-7; no clear D. CDR1 and CDR2 (germline): LGHNA, YSLEER. V was cut by 1 base and J by 4 bases, with 23 bases left in between. This CDR3 region has 18 residues. CDR3 sequence reads: CASSQAYGRWTEAYEQYF. CDR3 coding DNA: TGCGCCAGCAGCCAAGCTTACGGTCGGTGGACCGAAGCTTACGAGCAGTACTTC.

The chain combines TRBV7-9 with TRBJ2-7; D possibly uses TRBD1 or TRBD2 (6 bases each). The length of the CDR3 is 14 residues. Germline V gives CDR1 SEHNR, CDR2 FQNEAQ (reference sequence). Trimming stripped 5 bases from V and 4 bases from J, with 15 bases between. In DNA, the CDR3 is TGTGCCAGCAGCCAGAGGGGGGCGGAATACGAGCAGTACTTC. It is translated as CASSQRGAEYEQYF.

Many counts were recorded for this clonotype. The V call is TRBV7-9, the J call TRBJ1-5; D might be TRBD1 (6 bases). Per germline, CDR1 SEHNR and CDR2 FQNEAQ (reference sequence). The CDR3 runs to 16 residues. Trimming shortened V by 1 base and J by 6 bases, and 16 bases separated the two germline ends. The CDR3 sequence is CASSLGLMGGGQPQHF. The DNA for the CDR3 is TGTGCCAGCAGCTTAGGGTTAATGGGGGGCGGTCAGCCCCAGCATTTT.

This clonotype was detected a few times. The CDR3 loop reads CASSWTGENEQYF. The CDR3 DNA reads TGTGCCAGCAGTTGGACAGGGGAGAACGAGCAGTACTTC. The chain carries TRBV6-5 and TRBJ2-7, with 9 nucleotides matching TRBD1. The length of the CDR3 is 13 residues. With V trimmed by 4 bases and J by 5 bases, 3 bases remained unmatched. Germline CDR1 MNHEY, CDR2 SVGAGI.